A selection of T cell receptor beta chains follows, all from one sample in a study of shared clonotypes between healthy human individuals. Clones were sequenced by immunoSEQ multiplex PCR, and TCRdb holds only the in-frame ones, with some missing. This sample yields nearly 500,000 clones, of which over 65% are seen a single time; about an eighth belongs to the top ten. The specimen was PBMCs. Every receptor here comes from a woman in her thirties or forties in good health. Some clones in this sample may be carry-over from other donors' samples. CDR3s include the opening cysteine and the closing phenylalanine or tryptophan.

V | CDR3
TRBV5-1 | CASSGGTSGSSEQYF
TRBV5-1 | CASSLVPSGEQFF
TRBV9 | CASSTRDFGADTQYF
TRBV30 | CAWTTGVDSYEQYF
TRBV30 | CAWSGLPRGEQFF
TRBV11-2 | CASSFTSPSTGSGANVLTF
TRBV5-1 | CASRATGLNTEAFF
TRBV25-1 | CASSEFLAGPSEQYF
TRBV5-8 | CASSHKRGGSGNTIYF
TRBV6-4 | CASSDSTSGSGTGELFF
TRBV5-6 | CASSLGRHMNTEAFF
TRBV11-2 | CASSLDGNTEAFF
TRBV11-2 | CASSLGRGRGTEAFF
TRBV13 | CASSLGQGGETQYF
TRBV29-1 | CSARDLGEKLSF
TRBV18 | CASSPGTSGRGYYEQYF
TRBV29-1 | CSVSRMVGGYEQYF
TRBV5-1 | CASSPAGGEKLFF
TRBV30 | CAWSAPLPGINNSPLHF
TRBV6-5 | CASSSSADTQYF
TRBV5-5 | CASSHPPTNTEAFF
TRBV6-4 | CARDYEQYF
TRBV2 | CASSRLAGAYEQYF
TRBV28 | CASSLSTLGGYEQYF
TRBV7-9 | CASSPGQGAPGELFF
TRBV5-4 | CASSKGTSGSRYEQYF
TRBV9 | CASSVGLANEKLFF
TRBV5-1 | CASSLGTEGEKLFF
TRBV5-6 | CASSLRRDRGSTF
TRBV18 | CASSPGELWTGLYEQYF
TRBV5-1 | CASSLGPADTQYF
TRBV10-3 | CAISRQISGNTIYF
TRBV29-1 | CSVGGGTGELFF
TRBV28 | CASRQRTGGYGYTF
TRBV6-5 | CASSPSGPRNEQFF
TRBV11-2 | CASSLPGAGANVLTF